Each of the 8 T cell receptor beta chains below was sequenced from the same sample in a study of T cells in localized non-small cell lung cancer. The repertoire was sequenced with immunoSEQ multiplex PCR; TCRdb's copy has only in-frame clones and lacks some. Of 45,000 to 60,000 clones listed, around 80% are singletons. Sequencing was performed on PBMCs, taken before any cancer treatment. The receptors come from a woman aged 40-75 years with stage II lung adenocarcinoma.

V gene TRBV30 combines with J gene TRBJ1-1; D ambiguous. V lost 8 bases and J lost 5, with 15 bases in between. The CDR3 totals 12 residues. Germline values: CDR1 GTSNPN, CDR2 SVGIG (reference sequence). The CDR3: CAHQPGETEAFF. In DNA, the CDR3 is TGTGCCCACCAGCCCGGGGAAACTGAAGCTTTCTTT.

This chain links TRBV25-1 with TRBJ1-2; TRBD1 matches at 12 bases. Germline trimming cut 1 base from V and 6 bases from J; bases unmatched to any gene: 6. Germline CDR1 and CDR2: MGHDK and SYGVNS. This CDR3 contains 16 residues. CDR3 sequence: CASSEWGDRGQDGYTF. CDR3 in DNA: TGTGCCAGCAGTGAATGGGGGGACAGGGGGCAGGATGGCTACACCTTC.

This chain links TRBV2 with TRBJ2-7, with D tentatively TRBD1 (5 bases). Trimming stripped 5 bases from V and 4 bases from J, with 9 bases between. Germline CDR1 is SNHLY and CDR2 is FYNNEI. There are 12 residues in the CDR3. CDR3 region: CASSPQVYEQYF. Written as DNA, the CDR3 is TGTGCCAGCAGTCCACAGGTGTACGAGCAGTACTTC. The whole variable domain, remainder taken from reference TRBV2 and TRBJ2-7, is EPEVTQTPSHQVTQMGQEVILRCVPISNHLYFYWYRQILGQKVEFLVSFYNNEISEKSEIFDDQFSVERPDGSNFTLKIRSTKLEDSAMYFCASSPQVYEQYFGPGTRLTVT.

This chain links TRBV29-1 with TRBJ2-3; the D call may be TRBD1 or TRBD2 (5 bases each). Trimming took 2 bases from V and 2 from J, leaving 17 bases between them. The germline V gene has CDR1 SQVTM and CDR2 ANQGSEA. CDR3 size: 16 residues. In DNA, the CDR3 is TGCAGCGTTGAATTCCGGGACCTAGCAAACACAGATACGCAGTATTTT. This sequence encodes CSVEFRDLANTDTQYF.

A word on this clone: Other DNA sequences in the same sample also yield this CDR3. The chain employs TRBV5-6 and TRBJ1-5; D unresolved. Germline V gives CDR1 SGHDT, CDR2 YYEEEE. The CDR3 sequence is 14 residues long. V dropped 4 bases and J dropped 0 bases, with 8 bases sitting between them. The CDR3: CASSLGLSNQPQHF. For the CDR3, the DNA is TGTGCCAGCAGCCTAGGGCTTAGCAATCAGCCCCAGCATTTT.

The chain uses TRBV7-2 and TRBJ2-5; 7 bases agree with TRBD1. Losses at the gene ends were 0 bases for V and 2 bases for J; bases not matched to a gene: 3. Per the germline V gene, CDR1 is SGHTA and CDR2 is FQGNSA. The length of the CDR3 is 15 residues. This CDR3 reads CASSLAQGQQETQYF. The CDR3 coding sequence is TGTGCCAGCAGCTTAGCGCAGGGACAGCAAGAGACCCAGTACTTC.

The chain is built from TRBV7-8 and TRBJ1-1; D is ambiguous. CDR1 and CDR2 from the germline V gene are SGHVS and FQNEAQ. Trimming pared 0 bases from V and 2 bases from J, leaving 7 bases between. CDR3 size: 14 residues. The CDR3 coding sequence is TGTGCCAGCAGCTTAGCCTACAGAAACACTGAAGCTTTCTTT. Protein: CASSLAYRNTEAFF.

In this sample, this clone turned up once. CDR3 nucleotides: TGTGCCAGCAGCTTAGGGCCGATCACTGAAGCTTTCTTT. Amino acid sequence: CASSLGPITEAFF. The V and J genes are TRBV7-3 and TRBJ1-1, with unresolved D. V was trimmed by 2 bases and J by 4 bases, leaving 8 bases between them. Per the germline V gene, CDR1 is SGHTA and CDR2 is FQGTGA. This CDR3 region has 13 residues.